What follows is one T cell receptor beta chain and its context. The antigen this receptor binds is unknown. One end of the junction does not line up with germline, which may come from a read error. For sorted-subset TCR libraries, about 1 million sorted CD4+ or CD8+ T cells were used. Peripheral blood was subjected to Ficoll-Hypaque density gradient centrifugation to isolate PBMCs, which were then cryopreserved in liquid nitrogen. The study also sequenced paired sorted CD4+ and CD8+ subsets from healthy controls, HAM/TSP patients and MS patients. The record originates from a study of neurological immune-mediated disorders (dated by TCRdb to about 2019). Concerning the study at large: The study compared peripheral blood TCR-beta repertoires of HTLV-I-associated myelopathy (HAM/TSP) patients, multiple sclerosis patients and healthy controls using UMI-based sequencing. The approximately 100 TCR-beta libraries included longitudinal samples, technical triplicates and paired sorted CD4+ and CD8+ T-cell subsets alongside PBMC samples. The cohort comprised about 70 subjects: 15 or so HAM/TSP patients, 35 or so multiple sclerosis patients and 20 or so healthy controls.

To synthesize cDNA, template-switch 5'RACE was performed with a primer carrying a 10-nucleotide random unique molecular identifier so that each TCR transcript was tagged. Each sequencing run produced over 160 million TCR-beta sequences covering 15-18 subjects. The RNeasy kit was used to extract total RNA. The KAPA Real-time Library Amplification kit was used to amplify TCR-beta VDJ regions with primers targeting the TCR constant region and the 5'RACE anchor. A first PCR added sample indexes and Illumina adaptors, after which a second PCR increased the library yield. After Ampure bead purification, the TCR product of roughly 650 bp was size-selected on a 2% E-gel SizeSelection system. Before pooling, libraries had their quality checked on a Bioanalyzer, their concentration measured with Qubit, and their quantity determined with the Kapa Library Quantification kit. Paired-end 2 x 150 bp sequencing of the libraries was performed on an Illumina HiSeq 2500. To increase sequence diversity, roughly 24-32% phiX was spiked into each library pool. As for how the authors treated the data: The quality-filtered reads were processed with the UMI-based MiGEC pipeline, whose error correction step removed more than 80% of the raw TCR sequences. IMGT germline references were used for alignment of VDJ genes, and clonotypes were defined by a unique CDR3 amino acid sequence together with V-J genes. Clonal expansion, Shannon diversity and CDR3 relatedness were evaluated with VDJtools (CalcPairwiseDistances, ClusterSamples), while phylogenetic trees were built in CLCbio workbench. Expanded clones were defined as having at least 8 unique UMIs, based on coefficient-of-variation modelling across technical triplicates. Starting from the raw public reads, TCRdb applied fastp trimming at Q25, assembled clones with MiXCR and retained in-frame beta chains. Identical CDR3 protein sequences are pooled into one entry, listed with their most common genes and DNA. TCRdb, not the authors, supplied the V and J calls. The sample data list approximately 38,000 distinct CDR3 sequences, and under 14% of these were observed just once. The leading ten clones occupy just under 4% of the sample.

The germline V gene (reference sequence) provides CDR1 DFQATT and CDR2 SNEGSKA. The CDR3, cysteine through phenylalanine, is 15 amino acids long. Just CDR3 DNA is preserved here, 45 bases in frame from base 1. General findings and caveats noted by the study authors: The highest TCR clonal expansion was observed in HAM/TSP patients, whereas the lowest was observed in MS patients, even when compared with healthy controls. Across subjects, expanded clones never shared an identical CDR3 amino acid sequence, which suggests that the TCR-beta repertoires in every group were private.

The sequenced sample was CD4+ T cells from blood. The sequence is built from TRBV20-1 and TRBJ1-2, with TRBD1 matching 8 junction bases. The sequence was collected from a woman between 25 and 40 years old with HTLV-1-associated myelopathy (HAM/TSP). The sequenced DNA is TGCAGTGCTAGAGTTCACGGGACAGGAGGTTATGGATACACCTTC. Its amino acids are CSARVHGTGGYGYTF.